This T cell receptor (beta chain) is drawn from a study of cytomegalovirus exposure and HLA in healthy donors. 13 Jbeta primers and 60 Vbeta primers were used for the PCR. Authors' processing steps: Later reanalysis found 75 million to 95 million unique TCR beta chains, 9 million to 12 million of them shared. This table comes from immunoSEQ multiplex PCR, and its TCRdb copy is limited to in-frame clones, with some not included. V, J and clone size derive from that table, while D and trimming were established from the DNA sequence. Among 80,000 to 100,000 clones listed, over 65% were seen once. V shed 3 bases and J 6 bases; nucleotides not matched to a gene: 7. CDR3 size: 14 residues. The germline V gene has CDR1 SEHNR and CDR2 FQNEAQ (reference sequence). This clone was detected a few times. Its target is unknown. Study-wide points: It was 150 to 200 TCR beta chains that were listed as cytomegalovirus-associated. In a later analysis, TCR beta V- and J-gene trimming showed a link to a missense DCLRE1C variant.

Specimen: PBMCs. This clonotype originated in a man aged 40-49 years in good health and CMV-seronegative. This chain connects TRBV7-9 to TRBJ1-1; the match to TRBD1 covers 7 bases. The CDR3 here is CASSFQGEASEAFF. The DNA of the CDR3 is TGTGCCAGCAGCTTTCAGGGGGAGGCCTCTGAAGCTTTCTTT.